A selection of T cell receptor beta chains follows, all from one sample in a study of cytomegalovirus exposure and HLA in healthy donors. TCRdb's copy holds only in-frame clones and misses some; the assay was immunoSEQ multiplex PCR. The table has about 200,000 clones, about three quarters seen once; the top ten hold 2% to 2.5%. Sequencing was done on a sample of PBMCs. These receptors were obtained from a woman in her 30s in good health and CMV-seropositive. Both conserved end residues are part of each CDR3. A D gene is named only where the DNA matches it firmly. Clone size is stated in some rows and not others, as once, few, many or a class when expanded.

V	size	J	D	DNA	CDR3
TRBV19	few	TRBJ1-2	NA	TGTGCCAGTAGCCTCGGGATATCTAACTATGGCTACACCTTC	CASSLGISNYGYTF
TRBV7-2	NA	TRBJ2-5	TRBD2	TGTGCCAGCAGCTTCGGGGGGTACGGAGAGACCCAGTACTTC	CASSFGGYGETQYF
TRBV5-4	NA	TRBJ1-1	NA	TGTGCCAGCAGCTCCAACCGTCTAGGGCGGGCCACTGAAGCTTTCTTT	CASSSNRLGRATEAFF
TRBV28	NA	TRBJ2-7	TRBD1	TGTGCCAGCAGCTCCGGGACAGGGGTCTACGAGCAGTACTTC	CASSSGTGVYEQYF
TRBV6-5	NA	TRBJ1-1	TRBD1	TGTGCCAGCAGTTCGGGACAGACGGGCACTGAAGCTTTCTTT	CASSSGQTGTEAFF
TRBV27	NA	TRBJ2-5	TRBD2	TGTGCCAGCAGTCTACAGGGGACCAGTCGGCGGGAGGGCCGGGAGACCCAGTACTTC	CASSLQGTSRREGRETQYF
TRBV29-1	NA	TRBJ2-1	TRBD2	TGCAGCGTTGCTCCTAGCGGGCGATACAATGAGCAGTTCTTC	CSVAPSGRYNEQFF
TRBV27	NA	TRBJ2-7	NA	TGTGCCAGCAGTTTAGGTGGGAGCACCTCCTACGAGCAGTACTTC	CASSLGGSTSYEQYF
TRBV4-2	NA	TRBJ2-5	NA	TGTGCCAGCAGCCAAGTTGTCGGCCAAGAGACCCAGTACTTC	CASSQVVGQETQYF
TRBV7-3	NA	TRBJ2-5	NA	TGTGCCAGCAGCTTATCGCGACAAGAGACCCAGTACTTC	CASSLSRQETQYF
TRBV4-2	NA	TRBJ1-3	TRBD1	TGTGCCAGCAGCCAACGGACAGGGGACGGAAACACCATATATTTT	CASSQRTGDGNTIYF
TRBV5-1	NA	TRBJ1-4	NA	TGCGCCAGCAGCTTGGGGCAGGGTGGTGAAAAACTGTTTTTT	CASSLGQGGEKLFF
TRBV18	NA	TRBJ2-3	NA	TGTGCCAGCTCACCCTTAGCGAGCACAGATACGCAGTATTTT	CASSPLASTDTQYF
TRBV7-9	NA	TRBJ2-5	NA	TGTGCCAGCAGCCTCCTAGTTGACAGGGAGACCCAGTACTTC	CASSLLVDRETQYF
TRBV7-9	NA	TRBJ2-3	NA	TGTGCCAGCAGCTTCCCACACCAGAATACGCAGTATTTT	CASSFPHQNTQYF
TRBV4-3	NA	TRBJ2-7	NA	TGCGCCAGCAGCCAAGCAGGTAGTCCAACCTACGAGCAGTACTTC	CASSQAGSPTYEQYF
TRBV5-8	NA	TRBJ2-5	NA	TGTGCCAGCAGCCCCATCCCGACTAGAAGAGCGGAGACCCAGTACTTC	CASSPIPTRRAETQYF
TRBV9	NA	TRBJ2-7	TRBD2	TGTGCCAGCAGCGTAGGCGGGGGGGCAACCTACGAGCAGTACTTC	CASSVGGGATYEQYF
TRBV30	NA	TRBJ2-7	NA	TGTGCCTGGAGTGTCGGGATCCCCTACGAGCAGTACTTC	CAWSVGIPYEQYF
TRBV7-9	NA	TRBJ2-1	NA	TGTGCCAGCAGCTTACGAGCGGCCCCCTACAATGAGCAGTTCTTC	CASSLRAAPYNEQFF
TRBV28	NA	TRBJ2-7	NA	TGTGCCAGCAGGAGGGCTTCCTCCTACGAGCAGTACTTC	CASRRASSYEQYF
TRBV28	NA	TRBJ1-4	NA	TGTGCCAGCAGCCGACTGACAGACGTTAATGAAAAACTGTTTTTT	CASSRLTDVNEKLFF
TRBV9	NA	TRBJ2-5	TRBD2	TGTGCCAGCAGCGTAAGGGACTACCCCCAAGAGACCCAGTACTTC	CASSVRDYPQETQYF
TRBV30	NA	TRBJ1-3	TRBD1	TGTGCCTGGAGTAGGGACAGGGTATCTGGAAACACCATATATTTT	CAWSRDRVSGNTIYF
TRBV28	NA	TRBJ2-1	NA	TGTGCCAGCAGTTTAGGAATAGCGGAAACTTACAATGAGCAGTTCTTC	CASSLGIAETYNEQFF
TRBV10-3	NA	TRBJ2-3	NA	TGTGCCAGCGGACTGGAGGCAGATACGCAGTATTTT	CASGLEADTQYF
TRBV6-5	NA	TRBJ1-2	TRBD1	TGTGCCAGCAGTTACTCAGGACAGGGCATTGGCTACACCTTC	CASSYSGQGIGYTF
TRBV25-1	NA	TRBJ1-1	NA	TGTGCCAGCAGTGAATTCAGGGGCCCGGTGGCTTTCTTT	CASSEFRGPVAFF
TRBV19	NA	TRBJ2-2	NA	TGTGCCAGTAATGGGAGATTCACCGGGGAGCTGTTTTTT	CASNGRFTGELFF
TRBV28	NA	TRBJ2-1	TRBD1	TGTGCCAGCAGTTCCATCGGGACAGGGTTTCGGAATGAGCAGTTCTTC	CASSSIGTGFRNEQFF
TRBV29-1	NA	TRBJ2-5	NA	TGCAGCGTTGTGTCGGGGGGCTCCGTGTCCCAGTACTTC	CSVVSGGSVSQYF
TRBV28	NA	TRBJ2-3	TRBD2	TGTGCCAGCAGTTTATGGGCTAGCGGGGGAAGCACAGATACGCAGTATTTT	CASSLWASGGSTDTQYF
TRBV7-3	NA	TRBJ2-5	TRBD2	TGTGCCAGCAGCTTAAGGAAGGTGGGCGGGGGGACCCAAGAGACCCAGTACTTC	CASSLRKVGGGTQETQYF
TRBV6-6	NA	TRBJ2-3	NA	TGTGCCAGCAGTCTCCGGGCAGATACGCAGTATTTT	CASSLRADTQYF
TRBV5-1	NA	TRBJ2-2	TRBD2	TGCGCCAGCAGCTGGGGACTAGCTAGTGCCGGGGAGCTGTTTTTT	CASSWGLASAGELFF
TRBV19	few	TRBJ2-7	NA	TGTGCCAGTAGTCCGAGAGGGGACAACACCTACGAGCAGTACTTC	CASSPRGDNTYEQYF
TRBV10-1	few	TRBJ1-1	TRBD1	TGCGCCAGCAGTGAGGGAGGACAGGGGGCATCGAACACTGAAGCTTTCTTT	CASSEGGQGASNTEAFF
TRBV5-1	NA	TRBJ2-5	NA	TGCGCCAGCAGGGACAACCAAGAGACCCAGTACTTC	CASRDNQETQYF
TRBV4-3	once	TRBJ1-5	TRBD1	TGCGCCAGCAGCCAATCAGGACAGGGCCCGGGTAGCAATCAGCCCCAGCATTTT	CASSQSGQGPGSNQPQHF
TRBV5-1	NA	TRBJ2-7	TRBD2	TGCGCCAGCCCACTAGCGGGAGGCGACCCCAACGAGCAGTACTTC	CASPLAGGDPNEQYF
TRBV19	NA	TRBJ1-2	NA	TGTGCCAGTAGTATAGATCGGCGGGGCGTTGGCTACACCTTC	CASSIDRRGVGYTF
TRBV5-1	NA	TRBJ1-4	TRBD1	TGCGCCAGCAGCTTGGGGGGACAGGGGCATGAAAAACTGTTTTTT	CASSLGGQGHEKLFF
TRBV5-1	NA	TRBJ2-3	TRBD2	TGCGCCAGCAGCAACCCTGGACTAGCGGGGAGGGCTAGCACAGATACGCAGTATTTT	CASSNPGLAGRASTDTQYF
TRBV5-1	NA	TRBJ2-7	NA	TGCGCCAGCTCACTCAGCGTCGGCTCCTACGAGCAGTACTTC	CASSLSVGSYEQYF
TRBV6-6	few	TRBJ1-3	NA	TGTGCCAGCAGAGAGGACAGCCTCCCGGGAAACACCATATATTTT	CASREDSLPGNTIYF
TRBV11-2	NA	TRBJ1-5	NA	TGTGCCAGCAGTAGGCAGGGCAATCAGCCCCAGCATTTT	CASSRQGNQPQHF
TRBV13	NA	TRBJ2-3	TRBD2	TGTGCCAGCAGAGAAACGGGGGGGCCAAAGACAGATACGCAGTATTTT	CASRETGGPKTDTQYF
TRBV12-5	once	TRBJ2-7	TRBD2	TGTGCTAGTGGTTTGGAAGCGGGGGGCGTCTACGAGCAGTACTTC	CASGLEAGGVYEQYF
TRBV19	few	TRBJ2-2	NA	TGTGCCAGTAGTATGGTGCGGGGCTCCGGGGAGCTGTTTTTT	CASSMVRGSGELFF
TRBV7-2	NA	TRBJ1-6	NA	TGTGCCAGCAGCGTCAGGGAAGGCAATTCACCCCTCCACTTT	CASSVREGNSPLHF
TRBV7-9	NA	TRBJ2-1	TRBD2	TGTGCCAGCAGCTTAGTTCCTTCGACTAGCGGGAGCTCCTACAATGAGCAGTTCTTC	CASSLVPSTSGSSYNEQFF
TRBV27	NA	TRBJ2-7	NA	TGTGCCAGCAGTTTAGGCCGGGTCCCGCCTCGCGAGCAGTACTTC	CASSLGRVPPREQYF